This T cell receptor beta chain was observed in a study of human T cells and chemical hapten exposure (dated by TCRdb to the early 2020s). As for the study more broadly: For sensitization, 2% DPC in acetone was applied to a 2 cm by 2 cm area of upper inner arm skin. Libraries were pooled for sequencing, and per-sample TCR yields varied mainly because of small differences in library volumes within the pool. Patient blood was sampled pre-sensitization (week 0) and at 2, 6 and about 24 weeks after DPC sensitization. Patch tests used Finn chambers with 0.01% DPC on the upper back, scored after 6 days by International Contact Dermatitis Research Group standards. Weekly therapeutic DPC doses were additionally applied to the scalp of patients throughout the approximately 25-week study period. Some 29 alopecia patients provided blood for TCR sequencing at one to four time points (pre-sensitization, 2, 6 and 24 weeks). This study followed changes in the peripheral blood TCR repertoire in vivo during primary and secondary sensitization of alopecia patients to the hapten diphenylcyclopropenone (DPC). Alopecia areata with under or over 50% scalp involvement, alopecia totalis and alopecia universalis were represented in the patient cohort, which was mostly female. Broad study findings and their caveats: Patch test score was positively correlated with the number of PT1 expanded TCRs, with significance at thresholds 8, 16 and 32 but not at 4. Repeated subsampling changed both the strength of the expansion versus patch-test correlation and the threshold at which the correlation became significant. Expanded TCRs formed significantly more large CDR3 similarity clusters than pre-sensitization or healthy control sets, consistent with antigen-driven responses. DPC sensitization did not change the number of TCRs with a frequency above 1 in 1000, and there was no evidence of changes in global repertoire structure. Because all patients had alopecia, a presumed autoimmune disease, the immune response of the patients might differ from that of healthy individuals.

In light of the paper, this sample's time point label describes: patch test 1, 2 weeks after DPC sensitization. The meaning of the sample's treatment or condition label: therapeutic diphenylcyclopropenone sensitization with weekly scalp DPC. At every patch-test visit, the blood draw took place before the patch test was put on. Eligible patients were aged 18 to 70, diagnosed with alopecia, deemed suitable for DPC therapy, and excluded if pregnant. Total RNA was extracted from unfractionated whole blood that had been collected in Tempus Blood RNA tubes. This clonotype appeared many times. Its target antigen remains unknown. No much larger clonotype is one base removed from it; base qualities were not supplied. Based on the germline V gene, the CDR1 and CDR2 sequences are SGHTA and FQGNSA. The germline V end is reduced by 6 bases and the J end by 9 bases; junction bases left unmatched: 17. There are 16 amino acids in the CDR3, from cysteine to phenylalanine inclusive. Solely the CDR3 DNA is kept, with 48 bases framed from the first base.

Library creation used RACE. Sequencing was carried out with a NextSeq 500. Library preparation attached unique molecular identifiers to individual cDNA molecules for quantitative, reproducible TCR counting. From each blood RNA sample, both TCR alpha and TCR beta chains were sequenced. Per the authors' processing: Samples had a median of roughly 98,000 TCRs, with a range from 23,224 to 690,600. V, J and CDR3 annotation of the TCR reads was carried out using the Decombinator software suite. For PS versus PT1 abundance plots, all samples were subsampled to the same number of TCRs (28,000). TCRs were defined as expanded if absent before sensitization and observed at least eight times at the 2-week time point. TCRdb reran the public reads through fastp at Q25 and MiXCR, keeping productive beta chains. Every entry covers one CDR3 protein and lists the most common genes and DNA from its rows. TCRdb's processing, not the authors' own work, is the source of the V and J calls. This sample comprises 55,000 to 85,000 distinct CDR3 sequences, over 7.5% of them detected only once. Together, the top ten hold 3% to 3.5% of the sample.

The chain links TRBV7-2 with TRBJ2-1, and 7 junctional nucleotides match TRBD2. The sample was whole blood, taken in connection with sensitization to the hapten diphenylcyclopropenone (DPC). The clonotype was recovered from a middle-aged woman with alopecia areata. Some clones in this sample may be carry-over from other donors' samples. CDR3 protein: CASRPRGGGSQGEQFF. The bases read TGTGCCAGCAGACCTAGGGGCGGGGGATCCCAGGGTGAGCAGTTCTTC. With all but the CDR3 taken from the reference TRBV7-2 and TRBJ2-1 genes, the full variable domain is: GAGVSQSPSNKVTEKGKDVELRCDPISGHTALYWYRQSLGQGLEFLIYFQGNSAPDKSGLPSDRFSAERTGGSVSTLTIQRTQQEDSAVYLCASRPRGGGSQGEQFFGPGTRLTVL.